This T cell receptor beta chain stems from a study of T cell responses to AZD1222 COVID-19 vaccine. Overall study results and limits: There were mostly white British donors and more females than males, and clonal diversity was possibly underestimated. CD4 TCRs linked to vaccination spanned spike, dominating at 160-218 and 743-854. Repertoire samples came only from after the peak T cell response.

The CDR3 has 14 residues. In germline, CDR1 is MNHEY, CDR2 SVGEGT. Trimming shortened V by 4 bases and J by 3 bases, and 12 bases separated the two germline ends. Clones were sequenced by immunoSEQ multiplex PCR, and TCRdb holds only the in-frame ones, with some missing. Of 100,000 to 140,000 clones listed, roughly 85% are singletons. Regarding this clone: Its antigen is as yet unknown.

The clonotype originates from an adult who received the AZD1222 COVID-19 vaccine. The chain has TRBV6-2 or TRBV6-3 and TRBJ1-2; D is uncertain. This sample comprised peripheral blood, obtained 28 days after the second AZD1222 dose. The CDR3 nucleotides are TGTGCCAGCAGTTCCGCCGATGCTGACTATGGCTACACCTTC. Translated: CASSSADADYGYTF.